These 14 T cell receptor beta chains came from one sample sequenced in a study of blood T cell repertoires in COVID-19. Clones were read by immunoSEQ multiplex PCR, and TCRdb kept only the in-frame ones, dropping some. The data contain about 150,000 clones, 70% to 85% of them seen just once; the ten biggest clones take up 0.63%. The sample comprised peripheral blood. The receptor source for this set is a man aged 55 to 70 with COVID-19, enrolled during active disease.

The chain couples TRBV2 to TRBJ1-4, with D maybe TRBD1 (5 bases). Germline values: CDR1 SNHLY, CDR2 FYNNEI. There are 14 residues in the CDR3. V lost 8 bases to trimming and J lost 5 bases, with 15 bases between them. Written as DNA, the CDR3 is TGTGCCAGCGCGGTGTTGAAGGGGAATGAAAAACTGTTTTTT. This gives the protein CASAVLKGNEKLFF.

This sequence joins TRBV12-3 or TRBV12-4 and TRBJ2-2, with unresolved D. This CDR3 region has 13 residues. Between the trimmed V and J ends, which lost 6 bases and 4 bases, there was a span of 9 bases. CDR3 sequence reads: CASSPLVTGELFF. The CDR3 DNA follows: TGTGCCAGCAGCCCTCTCGTCACCGGGGAGCTGTTTTTT.

The genes are TRBV4-3 and TRBJ1-1; 7 bases align to TRBD1. This CDR3 comprises 17 residues. V was pared by 0 bases and J by 0 bases, with 7 bases of the junction left unmatched. Germline V gene sequence: CDR1 LGHNA, CDR2 YSLEER. CDR3 amino acids: CASSQDPGGPLNTEAFF. The CDR3, as DNA: TGCGCCAGCAGCCAAGATCCAGGGGGTCCATTGAACACTGAAGCTTTCTTT.

The genes are TRBV5-8 and TRBJ2-3; D is possibly TRBD2 (6 bases). Germline loops: CDR1 SGHTS, CDR2 YDEGEE. Trimming took off 2 bases at V and 1 base at J, with 11 bases between the two ends. The CDR3 is 15 amino acids. CDR3 sequence (DNA): TGTGCCAGCAGCTTAGCTGGCGGGGGCACAGATACGCAGTATTTT. Amino acids: CASSLAGGGTDTQYF.

V and J are TRBV18 and TRBJ2-5, with 7 bases identical to TRBD2. The V and J ends lost 4 bases and 2 bases, in that order; junction bases with no gene match: 1. The V gene's germline CDR1 is KGHSH and CDR2 LQKENI. The CDR3 runs to 13 residues. CDR3 sequence reads: CASSLGLQETQYF. CDR3 nucleotides: TGTGCCAGCTCACTGGGACTACAAGAGACCCAGTACTTC.

This clone has only a few counts. The chain joins TRBV6-6 to TRBJ2-7; 10 bases line up with TRBD1. Germline lookup yields CDR1 MNHNY and CDR2 SVGAGI (reference sequence). This CDR3 is 13 amino acids long. V lost 2 bases, J lost 6 bases, and 1 base stayed unmatched. The CDR3 nucleotides are TGTGCCAGCAGTTACCGGGACAGGGGCGAGCAGTACTTC. This translates into CASSYRDRGEQYF.

The chain couples TRBV11-3 to TRBJ1-3; D is undetermined. CDR3 length equals 16 residues. The germline gives CDR1 SGHNT, CDR2 YENEEA. Trimming left V 5 bases short and J 4 bases short, with 18 bases between. The CDR3 region is CASSEWSGLAGNTIYF. The CDR3 DNA reads TGTGCCAGCAGCGAATGGTCAGGACTTGCGGGAAACACCATATATTTT.

V gene TRBV7-2 combines with J gene TRBJ1-5, with 11 bases lining up with TRBD1. The CDR3 covers 15 residues. Germline CDR1 and CDR2: SGHTA and FQGNSA. After removal of 3 bases from V and 7 bases from J, the junction contained 5 bases not matched to a gene. DNA for the CDR3: TGTGCCAGCAGCTTGGAGGGGACAGGGGGACAGCCCCAGCATTTT. Amino acid sequence: CASSLEGTGGQPQHF. The whole variable domain, filled in from reference TRBV7-2 and TRBJ1-5, reads GAGVSQSPSNKVTEKGKDVELRCDPISGHTALYWYRQSLGQGLEFLIYFQGNSAPDKSGLPSDRFSAERTGGSVSTLTIQRTQQEDSAVYLCASSLEGTGGQPQHFGDGTRLSIL.

V is TRBV2 and J is TRBJ1-2, with 11 bases lining up with TRBD1. Looked up from germline, CDR1 is SNHLY and CDR2 is FYNNEI. The CDR3 runs to 13 residues. V trimming: 5 bases; J trimming: 8 bases; junction bases outside the gene matches: 4. The CDR3: CASSWTGGQGYTF. Here the CDR3 DNA reads TGTGCCAGCAGTTGGACAGGGGGCCAGGGCTACACCTTC. Supplemented by reference TRBV2 and TRBJ1-2, the full variable domain reads EPEVTQTPSHQVTQMGQEVILRCVPISNHLYFYWYRQILGQKVEFLVSFYNNEISEKSEIFDDQFSVERPDGSNFTLKIRSTKLEDSAMYFCASSWTGGQGYTFGSGTRLTVV.

Written as DNA, the CDR3 is TGTGCCAGCACCTCGGCAGGGGCCATAATTACAAAAGAGACCCAGTACTTC. Protein sequence: CASTSAGAIITKETQYF. The chain recombines TRBV28 with TRBJ2-5; possible D gene TRBD1, 6 bases. The CDR3 runs 17 residues. The V gene lost 7 bases and the J gene lost 3 bases, with 24 bases spanning the gap. Germline CDR1 and CDR2: MDHEN and SYDVKM.

The rearrangement uses TRBV27 and TRBJ2-7; possibly TRBD1 for D (6 bases). The CDR3 contains 14 residues. The germline V gene encodes CDR1 MNHEY and CDR2 SMNVEV (reference sequence). V was trimmed by 3 bases and J by 4 bases, leaving 13 bases between them. In DNA, the CDR3 is TGTGCCAGCAGTTTTTCGGGACACCTATACGAGCAGTACTTC. This sequence encodes CASSFSGHLYEQYF.

This sequence joins TRBV7-2 and TRBJ2-5, with 7 bases aligning to TRBD2. Germline assignment: CDR1 SGHTA and CDR2 FQGNSA. Losses at the gene ends were 1 base for V and 4 bases for J; bases not matched to a gene: 0. The CDR3 consists of 13 residues. CDR3 nucleotide sequence: TGTGCCAGCAGCTTAGGCGGGGGAGAGACCCAGTACTTC. It yields the protein CASSLGGGETQYF.

This chain connects TRBV9 to TRBJ1-1, with 9 bases lining up with TRBD1. CDR3 size: 13 residues. After removal of 3 bases from V and 4 bases from J, the junction contained 1 base not matched to a gene. Germline-derived CDR1 and CDR2 are SGDLS and YYNGEE. The CDR3, as DNA: TGTGCCAGCAGCGGGGGACAGGGCACTGAAGCTTTCTTT. Its protein product is CASSGGQGTEAFF.

The genes are TRBV30 and TRBJ1-6; D perhaps matches TRBD1 (6 bases). The ends were cut back, 2 bases at V and 10 bases at J, with 12 bases in the middle. The CDR3 contains 13 residues. CDR1 and CDR2 from the germline V gene are GTSNPN and SVGIG (reference sequence). CDR3 sequence: CAWSTGLVSPLHF. The CDR3 nucleotides are TGTGCCTGGAGTACAGGGCTCGTCTCACCCCTCCACTTT.